The clone carrying this T cell receptor (beta chain) is a singleton in its sample. The entry originates in a study of blood T cell repertoires in COVID-19. On the study more broadly: PBMCs, B-cell-depleted T cells, or T cells provided the cDNA or gDNA that made up the material.

The data were produced by immunoSEQ multiplex PCR, yet TCRdb's version contains in-frame clones alone and is incomplete. The sample records tens of thousands of clones, 79% being singletons. The V gene's germline CDR1 is SGHTA and CDR2 FQGNSA. Deletions cut 5 bases from V and 1 base from J, with 14 bases between. The CDR3 is 15 amino acids. The material sequenced was peripheral blood. This chain connects TRBV7-2 to TRBJ2-5; D is perhaps TRBD2 (5 bases). The source is a man between 60 and 75 years old with acute or convalescent COVID-19. The CDR3, as DNA: TGTGCCAGCAGCCCGGGATCTAGCCTCCAAGAGACCCAGTACTTC. It yields the protein CASSPGSSLQETQYF.